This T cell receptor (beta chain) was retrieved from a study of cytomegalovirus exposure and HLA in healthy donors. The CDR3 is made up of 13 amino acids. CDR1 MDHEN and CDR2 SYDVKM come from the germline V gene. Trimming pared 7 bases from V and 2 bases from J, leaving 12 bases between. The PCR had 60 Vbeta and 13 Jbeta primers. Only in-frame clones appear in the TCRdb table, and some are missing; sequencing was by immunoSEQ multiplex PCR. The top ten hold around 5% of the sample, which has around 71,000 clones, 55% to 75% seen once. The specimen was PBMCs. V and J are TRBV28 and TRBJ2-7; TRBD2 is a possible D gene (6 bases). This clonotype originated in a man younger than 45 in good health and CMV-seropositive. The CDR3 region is CASTRWGAYEQYF. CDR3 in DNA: TGTGCCAGCACCCGTTGGGGGGCCTACGAGCAGTACTTC.